The rows below give T cell receptor beta chains drawn from one sample of a study of blood T cell repertoires in COVID-19. Produced via immunoSEQ multiplex PCR; TCRdb's table is partial and in-frame only. The profile shows under 450,000 clones, 86% of them singletons. The material sequenced was peripheral blood. The source of these receptors is a woman aged 55-75 years with COVID-19, enrolled during active disease. Both conserved end residues are part of each CDR3. A D gene is named only where the DNA matches it firmly. Size is omitted from some rows. Given values are once, few, many or a class for expanded clones.

>TRBD1|TRBJ1-1|NA|TRBV4-1
TGCGCCAGCAGCCAGGACGGACAGGGTGGACCTGAAGCTTTCTTT
CASSQDGQGGPEAFF
>TRBD2|TRBJ2-3|NA|TRBV19
TGTGCCAGTAGCCCTGCGGTAGCGGGAAAAGATACGCAGTATTTT
CASSPAVAGKDTQYF
>NA|TRBJ2-7|NA|TRBV11-2
TGTGCCAGCAGCCACCGCTCTCTGCAGGGCGGCGAGCAGTACTTC
CASSHRSLQGGEQYF
>NA|TRBJ2-7|NA|TRBV19
TGTGCCAGTAGTATCAGCGACAGCGCCCCCACCTACGAGCAGTACTTC
CASSISDSAPTYEQYF
>NA|TRBJ1-4|NA|TRBV29-1
TGCAGCGTTGATTTACAGGGCGGAACTAATGAAAAACTGTTTTTT
CSVDLQGGTNEKLFF
>TRBD2|TRBJ2-5|NA|TRBV5-1
TGCGCCAGCAGCTTGATGGGCGGGGGGTCCCAAGAGACCCAGTACTTC
CASSLMGGGSQETQYF
>TRBD1|TRBJ1-1|NA|TRBV10-3
TGTGCCATCAGTGGGGTGGACAGGCTCACTGAAGCTTTCTTT
CAISGVDRLTEAFF
>TRBD1|TRBJ1-2|NA|TRBV14
TGTGCCAGCAGCTCTTCGGACAGGGGATATGGCTACACCTTC
CASSSSDRGYGYTF
>TRBD2|TRBJ2-7|NA|TRBV2
TGTGCCAGCAGATGGACTAGCGGGACCACCTACGAGCAGTACTTC
CASRWTSGTTYEQYF
>TRBD2|TRBJ2-3|NA|TRBV7-3
TGTGCCAGCAGCATGGGGACTAGCGGAGAGAGCACAGATACGCAGTATTTT
CASSMGTSGESTDTQYF
>NA|TRBJ1-2|NA|TRBV6-5
TGTGCCAGCAGTTACCAACAGGCTGGCGTCTATGGCTACACCTTC
CASSYQQAGVYGYTF
>NA|TRBJ1-1|NA|TRBV25-1
TGTGCCAGCAGTGATACGGGGACTGAAGCTTTCTTT
CASSDTGTEAFF
>TRBD1|TRBJ1-3|NA|TRBV11-1
TGTGCCAGCAGCTTCAACAGGGGGCACGGAAACACCATATATTTT
CASSFNRGHGNTIYF
>TRBD1|TRBJ2-1|few|TRBV5-4
TGTGCCAGCAGCTGGGACAGGGGGCGCGGAAATGAGCAGTTCTTC
CASSWDRGRGNEQFF
>TRBD2|TRBJ2-1|NA|TRBV10-3
TGTGCCATCGGGAGCGGGGGTTCTTACAATGAGCAGTTCTTC
CAIGSGGSYNEQFF
>NA|TRBJ1-1|NA|TRBV11-3
TGTGCCAGCAGCTTAAGGCCCCCGGACAGAAGGAACACTGAAGCTTTCTTT
CASSLRPPDRRNTEAFF
>TRBD2|TRBJ2-2|NA|TRBV19
TGTGCCAGTAGTATAGGTCTCGGACTAGCGATCTCCACTAAGAACACCGGGGAGCTGTTTTTT
CASSIGLGLAISTKNTGELFF
>NA|TRBJ1-1|NA|TRBV4-3
TGCGCCAGCAGCCAAGTTTTTGGGGGCTGGGCTGAAGCTTTCTTT
CASSQVFGGWAEAFF
>TRBD1|TRBJ2-5|NA|TRBV12-3/TRBV12-4
TGTGCCAGCACTCGGACAGGGCGGGAGACCCAGTACTTC
CASTRTGRETQYF
>NA|TRBJ1-6|NA|TRBV7-9
TGTGCCAGCAGCTTGGGGGGTAATTCACCCCTCCACTTT
CASSLGGNSPLHF
>NA|TRBJ1-2|NA|TRBV7-2
TGTGCCAGCAGCTTTACGGGGAGGAACGGCTACACCTTC
CASSFTGRNGYTF
>NA|TRBJ1-2|NA|TRBV6-4
TGTGCCAGCAGTGACTCCCAGGGCCGAGGCTACACCTTC
CASSDSQGRGYTF
>TRBD1|TRBJ2-7|NA|TRBV10-1
TGCGCCAGCAGTGAGATGGAATGGGTGACAGGGTACCCCTACGAGCAGTACTTC
CASSEMEWVTGYPYEQYF
>NA|TRBJ2-6|NA|TRBV3-1/TRBV3-2
TGTGCCAGCGCCACCACGAGGGCCTCGGGGGCCAACGTCCTGACTTTC
CASATTRASGANVLTF
>TRBD2|TRBJ2-7|NA|TRBV4-2
TGTGCCAGCAGCCAAGATCGGGGGGACTGGCAATCCTACGAGCAGTACTTC
CASSQDRGDWQSYEQYF
>NA|TRBJ1-2|NA|TRBV6-5
TGTGCCAGCGGCCTACGGGGGTCTAACTATGGCTACACCTTC
CASGLRGSNYGYTF
>NA|TRBJ1-1|NA|TRBV6-5
TGTGCCAGCATTGGAGGCGCGGGGTTCACTGAAGCTTTCTTT
CASIGGAGFTEAFF
>TRBD1|TRBJ1-2|NA|TRBV5-8
TGTGCCAGCAGCTTAGGACAGGGATCCTATGGCTACACCTTC
CASSLGQGSYGYTF
>TRBD2|TRBJ2-7|NA|TRBV2
TGTGCCAGCGGGACTAGCGTTATTTCCTACGAGCAGTACTTC
CASGTSVISYEQYF
>NA|TRBJ1-2|NA|TRBV11-3
TGTGCCAGCAGCTCCAATCAGGGAGGGATACTTAACTATGGCTACACCTTC
CASSSNQGGILNYGYTF
>NA|TRBJ1-1|once|TRBV7-9
TGTGCCAGCAGCTACCAGGAAGGGGTTGAAGCTTTCTTT
CASSYQEGVEAFF
>NA|TRBJ2-2|NA|TRBV19
TGTGCCAGTAGTATAGGGGCACAGATTGGCACCGGGGAGCTGTTTTTT
CASSIGAQIGTGELFF
>NA|TRBJ2-5|NA|TRBV2
TGTGCCAGCAGTGAACGGTCAAATCAAGAGACCCAGTACTTC
CASSERSNQETQYF
>TRBD2|TRBJ2-7|once|TRBV7-8
TGTGCCAGCAGCGCGGCTAGCGGGGGCTCCTACGAGCAGTACTTC
CASSAASGGSYEQYF
>TRBD1|TRBJ2-5|once|TRBV5-4
TGTGCCAGCAGCTTGGGGACAGGGAAAGAGACCCAGTACTTC
CASSLGTGKETQYF
>NA|TRBJ2-1|NA|TRBV7-2
TGTGCCAGCATCGGGACTGCCTCCTACAATGAGCAGTTCTTC
CASIGTASYNEQFF
>TRBD1|TRBJ2-6|NA|TRBV2
TGTGCCAGCAGTTATGGGACAGTCAACTCTGGGGCCAACGTCCTGACTTTC
CASSYGTVNSGANVLTF
>NA|TRBJ1-1|NA|TRBV27
TGTGCCAGCAGTTTAAACAGGGTGAACACTGAAGCTTTCTTT
CASSLNRVNTEAFF
>NA|TRBJ1-1|once|TRBV11-2
TGTGCCAGCAGCTTAGATTTCCGTCCGGGGGGAGCTTTCTTT
CASSLDFRPGGAFF
>NA|TRBJ1-2|NA|TRBV7-9
TGTGCCAGCAGCCCCCCCGGGGGGGGGACCTTGAACTATGGCTACACCTTC
CASSPPGGGTLNYGYTF
>TRBD1|TRBJ1-2|NA|TRBV5-1
TGCGCCAGCAGGCCAGGGGGCAGCTATGGCTACACCTTC
CASRPGGSYGYTF
>TRBD1|TRBJ2-7|NA|TRBV18
TGTGCCAGCTCACCAGTCGGGACAGGGGGCTACGAGCAGTACTTC
CASSPVGTGGYEQYF
>TRBD1|TRBJ1-2|NA|TRBV5-1
TGCGCCAGCAGCTTGGAGGGGGCGGTTTATGGCTACACCTTC
CASSLEGAVYGYTF
>TRBD1|TRBJ2-7|NA|TRBV4-1
TGCGCCAGCAGCGAGACAGGGGGTGCATACGAGCAGTACTTC
CASSETGGAYEQYF